Below are 27 T cell receptor beta chains sequenced from a single sample in a study of T cell responses to AZD1222 COVID-19 vaccine. Assay used: immunoSEQ multiplex PCR; TCRdb lists only in-frame clones, some missing. The sample lists 140,000 to 150,000 clones, roughly nine tenths seen once, with under 4% in the top ten. The sequencing used peripheral blood, collected 28 days after the second AZD1222 dose. The source of these receptors is an adult who received the AZD1222 COVID-19 vaccine.

The gene calls are TRBV9 and TRBJ1-4; 11 bases agree with TRBD1. With V trimmed by 0 bases and J by 4 bases, 2 bases remained unmatched. The V gene's germline CDR1 is SGDLS and CDR2 YYNGEE. The CDR3 sequence is 16 residues long. CDR3 in amino acids: CASSVEGTGGNEKLFF. The CDR3 nucleotides are TGTGCCAGCAGCGTAGAGGGGACAGGGGGTAATGAAAAACTGTTTTTT.

The chain couples TRBV11-2 to TRBJ2-1; 9 nucleotides agree with TRBD2. V lost 5 bases, J lost 1 base, and 12 bases stayed unmatched. Germline CDR1 and CDR2: SGHAT and FQNNGV. CDR3 length: 18 amino acids. In nucleotides, the CDR3 is TGTGCCAGCAGCCCACGCGGGGGGGCCGGTGAGTCCTACAATGAGCAGTTCTTC. Translation gives CASSPRGGAGESYNEQFF.

In DNA, the CDR3 is TGTGCCATCAGGAGGGAGGGGGAACTGAACACTGAAGCTTTCTTT. This encodes CAIRREGELNTEAFF. The J gene is TRBJ1-1, the V gene TRBV10-3; possible D gene TRBD1, 6 bases. V shed 6 bases and J shed 0 bases, with 14 bases lying between them. The CDR3 is 15 residues long. In germline, CDR1 is ENHRY, CDR2 SYGVKD.

The rearrangement joins TRBV6-5 to TRBJ1-4; tentatively, D is TRBD1 (6 bases). The V and J ends lost 4 bases and 7 bases respectively, with 10 bases between them. Per the germline V gene, CDR1 is MNHEY and CDR2 is SVGAGI. CDR3 length: 13 residues. In DNA, the CDR3 is TGTGCCAGCAGTTGGGGGGCATTTGAAAAACTGTTTTTT. Translated: CASSWGAFEKLFF.

This clone appeared once. The J gene is TRBJ1-2, the V gene TRBV2; D not certain. The CDR3 is made up of 16 amino acids. Looked up from germline, CDR1 is SNHLY and CDR2 is FYNNEI. Trimming took off 8 bases at V and 4 bases at J, with 23 bases between the two ends. The CDR3 sequence is CASHPTTLRALYGYTF. The CDR3 nucleotides are TGTGCCAGCCACCCCACCACACTTCGGGCGCTCTATGGCTACACCTTC.

The V call is TRBV4-2, the J call TRBJ1-2, with TRBD1 as a possible D gene (5 bases). The CDR3 length is 14 residues. V shed 4 bases and J shed 6 bases, with 15 bases lying between them. Germline loops: CDR1 LGHNA, CDR2 YNFKEQ. Here the CDR3 DNA reads TGTGCCAGCAGCCCCCAGGACGGGGGAGATGGCTACACCTTC. This translates into CASSPQDGGDGYTF.

This chain connects TRBV7-9 to TRBJ1-4, with 10 bases aligning to TRBD1. CDR3 length equals 15 residues. V shed 5 bases and J 6 bases; nucleotides not matched to a gene: 6. Germline CDR1 SEHNR, CDR2 FQNEAQ (reference sequence). The CDR3: CASSQYGTGDEKLFF. The DNA of the CDR3 is TGTGCCAGCAGCCAATATGGGACAGGGGATGAAAAACTGTTTTTT.

This clone appeared a single time. The chain carries TRBV5-6 and TRBJ2-1; D might be TRBD1 (6 bases). Germline CDR1 and CDR2: SGHDT and YYEEEE. The CDR3 sequence is 16 residues long. V lost 2 bases, J lost 1 base, and 13 bases lay in between. The CDR3 loop reads CASSFDRTWSYNEQFF. Written as DNA, the CDR3 is TGTGCCAGCAGCTTTGACAGGACTTGGTCCTACAATGAGCAGTTCTTC.

This clone occurred once. The CDR3 spells CASSRDTGLEKLFF. In DNA form, the CDR3 reads TGTGCCAGCTCACGCGATACGGGACTCGAAAAACTGTTTTTT. J is TRBJ1-4 and V is TRBV18, with a tentative D call TRBD1 (5 bases). Looked up from germline, CDR1 is KGHSH and CDR2 is LQKENI. V dropped 4 bases and J dropped 8 bases, with 14 bases sitting between them. The CDR3 totals 14 residues.

This sequence joins TRBV2 and TRBJ2-1, with 8 positions matching TRBD2. V shed 10 bases, J shed 2 bases, and the junction held 16 bases outside the gene matches. This CDR3 region has 17 residues. Germline CDR1 reads SNHLY; CDR2 reads FYNNEI. The CDR3 DNA is TGTGCCACCCCAGCGGGGGTGGGAGGGCCCACCTACAATGAGCAGTTCTTC. It is translated as CATPAGVGGPTYNEQFF.

The chain uses TRBV5-6 and TRBJ2-5; possible D gene TRBD2, 5 bases. The CDR3 runs to 17 residues. Trimming pared 4 bases from V and 1 base from J, leaving 20 bases between. Per the germline V gene, CDR1 is SGHDT and CDR2 is YYEEEE. The CDR3 loop is CASSLPLQPEGQETQYF. DNA of the CDR3: TGTGCCAGCAGCCTTCCCCTCCAGCCTGAGGGCCAAGAGACCCAGTACTTC.

The rearrangement links TRBV6-2 or TRBV6-3 to TRBJ2-1, with a tentative D call TRBD2 (5 bases). The CDR3 extends over 17 amino acids. V was cut by 0 bases and J by 0 bases, with 12 bases left in between. The germline CDR1 and CDR2 sequences are MNHEY and SVGEGT. The CDR3 loop reads CASSYSRAGSSYNEQFF. Here the CDR3 DNA reads TGTGCCAGCAGTTACTCGAGGGCAGGCAGCTCCTACAATGAGCAGTTCTTC.

This clone was observed a handful of times. This chain uses TRBV3-1 (or the pseudogene TRBV3-2) with TRBJ2-1; 12 nucleotides match TRBD2. The CDR3 is 20 residues long. Trimming removed 4 bases from V and 7 bases from J; junction bases left unmatched: 20. Germline lookup yields CDR1 LGHDT and CDR2 YNNKEL (reference sequence). The CDR3 is CASSLRGWSTSGRRGNEQFF. CDR3 bases: TGTGCCAGCAGCCTCAGAGGGTGGAGTACTAGCGGGAGGAGGGGGAATGAGCAGTTCTTC.

The chain combines TRBV6-4 with TRBJ2-1; D tentatively reads TRBD1 or TRBD2 (6 bases each). Trimming cost V 0 bases and J 12 bases, with 12 bases left between them. From germline, CDR1 is MRHNA and CDR2 SNTAGT. The CDR3 covers 13 residues. The CDR3 is CASSDSIGGRQFF. The CDR3 DNA reads as TGTGCCAGCAGTGACTCGATAGGGGGGCGGCAGTTCTTC.

The sample holds a few counts of this clone. This chain joins TRBV20-1 and TRBJ1-2; 7 bases are shared with TRBD1. The V gene end was trimmed by 5 bases and the J gene end by 6 bases; junction bases not matched to a gene: 3. The germline CDR1 and CDR2 sequences are DFQATT and SNEGSKA (reference sequence). The CDR3 runs to 11 residues. CDR3 loop: CSASGQDGYTF. DNA of the CDR3: TGCAGTGCTTCTGGACAGGATGGCTACACCTTC.

The rearrangement uses TRBV19 and TRBJ2-3; tentative D call: TRBD2 (6 bases). Trimming removed 6 bases at V and 8 bases at J, with 12 bases between. The CDR3 covers 12 residues. CDR1 and CDR2 (germline): LNHDA, SQIVND (reference sequence). In nucleotides, the CDR3 is TGTGCCAGTAGGGGACTCGGCAGTACGCAGTATTTT. It encodes CASRGLGSTQYF. The complete variable domain, with remaining parts taken from reference TRBV19 and TRBJ2-3, reads DGGITQSPKYLFRKEGQNVTLSCEQNLNHDAMYWYRQDPGQGLRLIYYSQIVNDFQKGDIAEGYSVSREKKESFPLTVTSAQKNPTAFYLCASRGLGSTQYFGPGTRLTVL.

The chain links TRBV5-3 to TRBJ1-4; 7 bases align to TRBD1. TRBV5-3 falls under the ORF class, with uncertain function. The J segment lost 6 bases and the V segment lost 9 bases, leaving 8 bases of the junction unmatched. CDR3 size: 13 residues. The CDR3 coding sequence is TGTGCCACCGCGGGACAGTGTCATGAAAAACTGTTTTTT. Its protein is CATAGQCHEKLFF.

The gene calls are TRBV7-8 and TRBJ1-6, with a weak D call TRBD1 (6 bases). The CDR3 covers 14 residues. The V end was cut by 5 bases, the J end by 10 bases, with 15 bases between. Looked up from germline, CDR1 is SGHVS and CDR2 is FQNEAQ. The CDR3 DNA reads TGTGCCAGCAGCCCGGGGGGCGATCGGTCACCCCTCCACTTT. Translating gives CASSPGGDRSPLHF.

Points on this clone: The same CDR3 also results from other DNA sequences found in this sample. This sequence joins TRBV27 and TRBJ1-2, with 7 positions matching TRBD1. The CDR3 runs 13 residues. Germline assignment: CDR1 MNHEY and CDR2 SMNVEV (reference sequence). The junction had 3 bases not matched to a gene; V was cut back by 5 bases and J by 3 bases. CDR3 DNA sequence: TGTGCCAGCAGTCTCACAGGGGACTATGGCTACACCTTC. Protein product: CASSLTGDYGYTF.

CDR3 amino acids: CATSDLNGPETQYF. CDR3 coding DNA: TGTGCCACCAGTGATTTAAATGGGCCGGAGACCCAGTACTTC. This rearrangement joins TRBV24-1 to TRBJ2-5; no firm D call. The germline gives CDR1 KGHDR, CDR2 SFDVKD. The CDR3 has 14 amino acids. The V and J ends lost 1 base and 5 bases respectively, with 10 bases between them.

The CDR3 DNA reads TGTGCCAGCAGGAAACAGGGGGCGAGGACTGAAGCTTTCTTT. Protein sequence: CASRKQGARTEAFF. The rearrangement joins TRBV6-5 to TRBJ1-1; 9 bases are shared with TRBD1. CDR1 is MNHEY and CDR2 is SVGAGI in the germline V gene. Losses at the gene ends were 6 bases for V and 5 bases for J; bases not matched to a gene: 7. The CDR3 sequence is 14 residues long.

The chain employs TRBV4-2 and TRBJ2-5; TRBD2 is a possible D gene (5 bases). CDR1 LGHNA and CDR2 YNFKEQ come from the germline V gene. V lost 4 bases, J lost 2 bases, and 14 bases lay in between. The CDR3 covers 15 residues. The CDR3 sequence is CASSPSLAVQETQYF. The CDR3 DNA follows: TGTGCCAGCAGCCCGAGTCTAGCCGTACAAGAGACCCAGTACTTC.

The chain joins TRBV7-6 to TRBJ2-1; 12 bases fit TRBD1. Looked up from germline, CDR1 is SGHVS and CDR2 is FNYEAQ. With V trimmed by 3 bases and J by 12 bases, 15 bases remained unmatched. The CDR3 runs 17 residues. The CDR3 coding sequence is TGTGCCAGCAGCTTCCCCCCCGGGACAGGGGGCAGGGATGGGCAGTTCTTC. Translated: CASSFPPGTGGRDGQFF. Based on the CDR3 plus reference TRBV7-6 and TRBJ2-1, the full variable domain is GAGVSQSPRYKVTKRGQDVALRCDPISGHVSLYWYRQALGQGPEFLTYFNYEAQQDKSGLPNDRFSAERPEGSISTLTIQRTEQRDSAMYRCASSFPPGTGGRDGQFFGPGTRLTVL.

The chain uses TRBV5-1 and TRBJ2-7; the match to TRBD1 covers 7 bases. This CDR3 has 14 amino acids. The ends lost 3 bases at V and 2 bases at J; junction bases unmatched: 5. Germline V lookup: CDR1 SGHRS, CDR2 YFSETQ. In DNA, the CDR3 is TGCGCCAGCAGCTCGACAGGGTTCCCCTACGAGCAGTACTTC. Its protein product is CASSSTGFPYEQYF.

This clone was observed a single time. The gene calls are TRBV5-1 and TRBJ1-2; the D is unclear. Trimming left V 0 bases short and J 5 bases short, with 8 bases between. The germline gives CDR1 SGHRS, CDR2 YFSETQ. The length of the CDR3 is 13 residues. This chain's CDR3 is CASSLGEVYGYTF. Written as DNA, the CDR3 is TGCGCCAGCAGCTTGGGGGAGGTATATGGCTACACCTTC.

The chain combines TRBV19 with TRBJ1-1, with D uncertain. Germline loops: CDR1 LNHDA, CDR2 SQIVND (reference sequence). V lost 10 bases and J lost 0, with 6 bases in between. This CDR3 comprises 11 residues. The CDR3 DNA follows: TGTGCCACCTACATGAACACTGAAGCTTTCTTT. This codes for CATYMNTEAFF.

This sequence joins TRBV7-9 and TRBJ1-5; TRBD1 might be the D (6 bases). The CDR3 has 14 residues. Germline CDR1 SEHNR, CDR2 FQNEAQ (reference sequence). Trimming took off 1 base at V and 7 bases at J, with 11 bases between the two ends. CDR3 sequence: CASSLEQGGQPQHF. For the CDR3, the DNA is TGTGCCAGCAGCTTAGAACAGGGTGGACAGCCCCAGCATTTT.